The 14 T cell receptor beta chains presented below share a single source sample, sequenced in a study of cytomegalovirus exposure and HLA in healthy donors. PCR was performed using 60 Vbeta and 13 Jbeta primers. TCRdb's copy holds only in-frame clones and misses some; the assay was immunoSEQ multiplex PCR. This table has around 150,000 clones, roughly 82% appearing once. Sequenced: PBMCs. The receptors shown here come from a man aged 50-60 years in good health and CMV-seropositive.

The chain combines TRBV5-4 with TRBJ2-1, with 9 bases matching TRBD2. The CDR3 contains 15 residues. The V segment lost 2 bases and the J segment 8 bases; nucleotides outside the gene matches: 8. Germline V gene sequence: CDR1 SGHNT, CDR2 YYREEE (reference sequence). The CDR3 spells CASSLRLAGMYEQFF. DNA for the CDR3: TGTGCCAGCAGCTTACGCCTAGCGGGGATGTATGAGCAGTTCTTC.

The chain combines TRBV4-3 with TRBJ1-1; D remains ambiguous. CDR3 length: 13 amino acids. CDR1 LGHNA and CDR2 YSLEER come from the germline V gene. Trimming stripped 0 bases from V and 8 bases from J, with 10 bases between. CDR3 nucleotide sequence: TGCGCCAGCAGCCAAGATGAGGTAGGAGAAGCTTTCTTT. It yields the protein CASSQDEVGEAFF.

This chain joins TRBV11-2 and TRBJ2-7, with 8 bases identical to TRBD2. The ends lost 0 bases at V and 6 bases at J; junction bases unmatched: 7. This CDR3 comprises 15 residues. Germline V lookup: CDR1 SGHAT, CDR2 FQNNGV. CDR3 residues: CASSLDSGGGGEQYF. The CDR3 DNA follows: TGTGCCAGCAGCTTAGATTCGGGAGGGGGGGGCGAGCAGTACTTC.

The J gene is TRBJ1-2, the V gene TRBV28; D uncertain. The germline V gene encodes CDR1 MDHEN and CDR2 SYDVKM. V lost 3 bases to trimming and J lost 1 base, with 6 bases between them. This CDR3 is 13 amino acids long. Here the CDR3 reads CASSFGGNYGYTF. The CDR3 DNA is TGTGCCAGCAGTTTCGGCGGTAACTATGGCTACACCTTC.

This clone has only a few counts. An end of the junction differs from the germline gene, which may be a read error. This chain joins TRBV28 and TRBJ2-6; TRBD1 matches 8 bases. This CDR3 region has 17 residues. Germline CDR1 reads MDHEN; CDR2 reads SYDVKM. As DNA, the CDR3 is TGTGCCAGCAGTTCCGGACAGGGAAAATCTGGGGCCAACGGCCTGACTTTC. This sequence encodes CASSSGQGKSGANGLTF.

The CDR3 nucleotides are TGCGCCAGCAGCCAAGCAGTTTGGACAGGGGGGACTGAAGCTTTCTTT. This sequence encodes CASSQAVWTGGTEAFF. This chain connects TRBV4-1 to TRBJ1-1; 10 bases fit TRBD1. V trimming: 1 base; J trimming: 5 bases; junction bases outside the gene matches: 7. Germline CDR1 MGHRA, CDR2 YSYEKL. The CDR3 has 16 residues.

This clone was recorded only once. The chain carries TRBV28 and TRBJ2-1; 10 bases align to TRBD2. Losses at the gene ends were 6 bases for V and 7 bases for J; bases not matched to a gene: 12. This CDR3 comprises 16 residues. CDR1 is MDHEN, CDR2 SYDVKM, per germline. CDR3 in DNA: TGTGCCAGCAGAGGGGCGGTGGGTAGCGGGAGGAATGAGCAGTTCTTC. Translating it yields CASRGAVGSGRNEQFF.

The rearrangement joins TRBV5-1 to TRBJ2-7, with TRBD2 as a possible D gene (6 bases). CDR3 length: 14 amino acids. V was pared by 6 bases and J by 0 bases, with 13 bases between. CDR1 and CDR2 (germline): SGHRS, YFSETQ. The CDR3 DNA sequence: TGCGCCAGCACTCCCCACGGGAGCTCCTACGAGCAGTACTTC. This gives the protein CASTPHGSSYEQYF.

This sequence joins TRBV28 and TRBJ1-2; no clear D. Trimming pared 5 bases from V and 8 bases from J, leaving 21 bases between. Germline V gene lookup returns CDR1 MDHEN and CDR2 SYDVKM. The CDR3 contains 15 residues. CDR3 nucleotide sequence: TGTGCCAGCAGTAACTTGTTTGGGGTCGGGGAGGGCTACACCTTC. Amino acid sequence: CASSNLFGVGEGYTF.

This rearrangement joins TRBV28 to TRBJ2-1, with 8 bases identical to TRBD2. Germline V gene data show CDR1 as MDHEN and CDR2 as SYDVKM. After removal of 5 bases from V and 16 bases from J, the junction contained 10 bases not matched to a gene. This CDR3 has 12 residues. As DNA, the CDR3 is TGTGCCAGCAGTGCATCTAGAGCGGGAGCCTTCTTC. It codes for CASSASRAGAFF.

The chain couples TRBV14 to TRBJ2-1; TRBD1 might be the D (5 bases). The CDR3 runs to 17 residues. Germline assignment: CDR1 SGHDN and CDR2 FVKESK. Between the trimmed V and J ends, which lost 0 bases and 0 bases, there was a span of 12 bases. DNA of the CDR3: TGTGCCAGCAGCCAAGATTTGGGGCAAAGCTCCTACAATGAGCAGTTCTTC. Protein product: CASSQDLGQSSYNEQFF.

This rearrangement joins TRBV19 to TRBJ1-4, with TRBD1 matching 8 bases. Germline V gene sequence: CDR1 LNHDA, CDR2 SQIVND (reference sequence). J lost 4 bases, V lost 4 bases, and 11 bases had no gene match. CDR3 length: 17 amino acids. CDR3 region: CASSTGAYRGYNEKLFF. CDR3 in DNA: TGTGCCAGTAGTACCGGAGCTTACAGGGGGTATAATGAAAAACTGTTTTTT.

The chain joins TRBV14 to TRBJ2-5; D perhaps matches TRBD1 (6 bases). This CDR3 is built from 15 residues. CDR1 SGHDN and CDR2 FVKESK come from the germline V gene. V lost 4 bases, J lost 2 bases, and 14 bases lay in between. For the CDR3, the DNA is TGTGCCAGCAGCCGTAGACAGGTGACACAAGAGACCCAGTACTTC. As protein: CASSRRQVTQETQYF. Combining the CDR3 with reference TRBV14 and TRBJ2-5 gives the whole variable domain EAGVTQFPSHSVIEKGQTVTLRCDPISGHDNLYWYRRVMGKEIKFLLHFVKESKQDESGMPNNRFLAERTGGTYSTLKVQPAELEDSGVYFCASSRRQVTQETQYFGPGTRLLVL.

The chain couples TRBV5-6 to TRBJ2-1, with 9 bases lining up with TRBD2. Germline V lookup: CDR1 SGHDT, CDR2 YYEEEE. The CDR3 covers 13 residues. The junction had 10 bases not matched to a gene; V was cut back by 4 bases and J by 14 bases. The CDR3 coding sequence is TGTGCCAGCAGCCCGGCTCACCGACTAGCGGAGTTCTTC. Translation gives CASSPAHRLAEFF.